What follows describes a single T cell receptor (beta chain). The data were taken from a study of CD8 T cells in ankylosing spondylitis. This CDR3 spans 14 amino acids. V trimming: 6 bases; J trimming: 5 bases; junction bases outside the gene matches: 8. CDR1 is SEHNR and CDR2 is FQNEAQ in the germline V gene (reference sequence). Quantitative 5'-RACE with molecular barcodes produced the TCR beta libraries. TCRdb fed the 5' RACE reads into MiXCR, producing one record per CDR3 protein. The sample lists 150,000 to 200,000 distinct CDR3 sequences, roughly 10% occurring once. The sample was blood, either unsorted or a sorted T cell fraction (not recorded which). This chain uses TRBV7-9 with TRBJ2-3; 7 positions match TRBD1. The sequence was collected from a male donor with ankylosing spondylitis or in good health (not recorded which). CDR3 nucleotides: TGTGCCAGCAGACCCACAGGGGCGGGAGATACGCAGTATTTT. The encoded protein is CASRPTGAGDTQYF.